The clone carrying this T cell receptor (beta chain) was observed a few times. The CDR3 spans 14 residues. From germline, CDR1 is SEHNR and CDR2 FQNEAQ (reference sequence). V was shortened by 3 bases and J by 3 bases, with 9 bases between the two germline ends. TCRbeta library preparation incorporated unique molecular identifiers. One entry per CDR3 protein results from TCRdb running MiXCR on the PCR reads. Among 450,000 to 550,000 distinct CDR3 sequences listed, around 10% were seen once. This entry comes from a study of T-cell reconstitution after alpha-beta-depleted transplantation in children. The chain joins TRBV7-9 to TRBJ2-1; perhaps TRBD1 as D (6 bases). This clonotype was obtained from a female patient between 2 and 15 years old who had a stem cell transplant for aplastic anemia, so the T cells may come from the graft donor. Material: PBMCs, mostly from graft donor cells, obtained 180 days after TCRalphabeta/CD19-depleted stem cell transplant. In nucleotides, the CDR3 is TGTGCCAGCAGCTTTACAGGGAACTACAATGAGCAGTTCTTC. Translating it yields CASSFTGNYNEQFF.